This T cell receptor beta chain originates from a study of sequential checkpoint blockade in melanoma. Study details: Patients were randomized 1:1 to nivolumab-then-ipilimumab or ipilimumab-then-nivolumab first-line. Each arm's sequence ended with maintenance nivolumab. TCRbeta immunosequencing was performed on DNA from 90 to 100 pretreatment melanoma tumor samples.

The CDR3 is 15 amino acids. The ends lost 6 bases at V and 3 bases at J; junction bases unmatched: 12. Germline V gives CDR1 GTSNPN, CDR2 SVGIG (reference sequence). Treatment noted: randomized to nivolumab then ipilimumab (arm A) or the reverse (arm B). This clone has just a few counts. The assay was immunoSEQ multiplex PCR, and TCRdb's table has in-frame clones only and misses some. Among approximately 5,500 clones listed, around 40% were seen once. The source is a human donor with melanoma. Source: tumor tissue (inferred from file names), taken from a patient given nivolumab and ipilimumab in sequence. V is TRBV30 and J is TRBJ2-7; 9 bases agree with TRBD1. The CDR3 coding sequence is TGTGCCTGCCTCGCAGGGGGGACAGGGCTCTACGAGCAGTACTTC. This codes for CACLAGGTGLYEQYF.